This entry describes one TCR beta chain. The antigen remains undetermined. The data are from a study of cytomegalovirus exposure and HLA in healthy donors. General study results and limits: In a later analysis, donors in an Asian-associated ancestry cluster reportedly had fewer N-insertions in productive TCRs than the cohort mean. A later analysis showed TCR association rates differing by HLA locus, peaking at DRB1 and lowest at HLA-C. A prior analysis recorded that most TCR beta V segments were productive about 87% or about 30% of the time. Associated with HLA alleles at 0.05 false discovery rate in a later analysis were over 15,000 TCR beta sequences.

This CDR3 has 15 residues. Per germline, CDR1 SGHVS and CDR2 FQNEAQ. The germline V and J ends were trimmed by 5 bases and 7 bases, with 15 bases remaining between them. The PCR made use of 60 Vbeta and 13 Jbeta primers. Sequenced by immunoSEQ multiplex PCR; TCRdb stores in-frame clones only, minus some. The table records under 150,000 clones, roughly 88% of them present only once. The V call is TRBV7-8, the J call TRBJ1-6; no firm D call. Material for sequencing was PBMCs. This sequence originates from a boy younger than 18 in good health and CMV-seronegative. The CDR3 DNA reads TGTGCCAGCAGCCCGACCCGGGTAGACAATTCACCCCTCCACTTT. Protein: CASSPTRVDNSPLHF.